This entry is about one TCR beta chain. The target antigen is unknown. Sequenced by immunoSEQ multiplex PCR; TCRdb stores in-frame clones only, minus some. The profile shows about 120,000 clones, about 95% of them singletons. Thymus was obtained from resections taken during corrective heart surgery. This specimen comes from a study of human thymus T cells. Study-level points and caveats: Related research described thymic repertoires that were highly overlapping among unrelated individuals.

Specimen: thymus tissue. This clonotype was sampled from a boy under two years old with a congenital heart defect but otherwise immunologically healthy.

The CDR3 nucleotides are TGTGCCAGCAGCTTCCGAGGACCACCAATAAGCGGCACCGGGGAGCTGTTTTTT. This encodes CASSFRGPPISGTGELFF. V and J are TRBV5-5 and TRBJ2-2, with TRBD2 as a possible D gene (5 bases). The V end was cut by 2 bases, the J end by 4 bases, with 21 bases between. The CDR3 runs 18 residues. CDR1 SGHKS and CDR2 YYEKEE come from the germline V gene (reference sequence). Drawing the rest from reference TRBV5-5 and TRBJ2-2, the complete variable domain is DAGVTQSPTHLIKTRGQQVTLRCSPISGHKSVSWYQQVLGQGPQFIFQYYEKEERGRGNFPDRFSARQFPNYSSELNVNALLLGDSALYLCASSFRGPPISGTGELFFGEGSRLTVL.